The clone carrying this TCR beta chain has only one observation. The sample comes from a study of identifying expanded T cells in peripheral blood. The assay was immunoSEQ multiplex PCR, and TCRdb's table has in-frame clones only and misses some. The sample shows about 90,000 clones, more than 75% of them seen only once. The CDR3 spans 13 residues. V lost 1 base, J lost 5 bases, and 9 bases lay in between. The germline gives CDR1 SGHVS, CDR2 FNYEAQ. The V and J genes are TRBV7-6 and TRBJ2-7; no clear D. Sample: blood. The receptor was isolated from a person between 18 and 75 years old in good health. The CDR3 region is CASSLVVADEQYF. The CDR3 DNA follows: TGTGCCAGCAGCTTAGTAGTAGCAGACGAGCAGTACTTC.